Following are 16 T cell receptor beta chains from one sample sequenced in a study of T cell responses to AZD1222 COVID-19 vaccine. This table comes from immunoSEQ multiplex PCR, and its TCRdb copy is limited to in-frame clones, with some not included. The sample has about 160,000 clones; roughly 86% are singletons. Here the sequenced sample was peripheral blood, taken on day 0 of AZD1222 vaccination. The receptors originated from an adult in good health.

V usage is TRBV30 and J usage is TRBJ1-1; 10 bases match TRBD1. This CDR3 spans 13 amino acids. Trimming at V came to 3 bases and at J to 4 bases, leaving 2 bases not matched to a gene. CDR1 and CDR2 from the germline V gene are GTSNPN and SVGIG (reference sequence). CDR3 region: CAWRDRGGTEAFF. CDR3 sequence (DNA): TGTGCCTGGAGGGACAGGGGGGGCACTGAAGCTTTCTTT.

V and J are TRBV30 and TRBJ1-1; D possibly corresponds to TRBD1 (5 bases). With 3 bases removed from V and 1 base from J, the gap between germline ends came to 21 bases. Germline V lookup: CDR1 GTSNPN, CDR2 SVGIG (reference sequence). The CDR3 has 17 amino acids. The CDR3 sequence is CAWSERLRGGRNTEAFF. CDR3 nucleotide sequence: TGTGCCTGGAGCGAACGCTTACGGGGCGGAAGGAACACTGAAGCTTTCTTT.

Concerning this clone itself: In the same sample, other DNA sequences code for this CDR3. The CDR3, as DNA: TGTGCCAGCAGTGTACAGGGCGGCACTGAAGCTTTCTTT. The encoded protein is CASSVQGGTEAFF. This sequence joins TRBV6-4 and TRBJ1-1; possible D gene TRBD1, 6 bases. The length of the CDR3 is 13 residues. Trimming removed 4 bases at V and 4 bases at J, with 10 bases between. CDR1 and CDR2 (germline): MRHNA, SNTAGT.

This rearrangement joins TRBV27 to TRBJ1-2; tentatively, D is TRBD1 (6 bases). The V gene lost 0 bases and the J gene lost 3 bases, with 11 bases spanning the gap. The CDR3 is 15 amino acids. Germline CDR1 MNHEY, CDR2 SMNVEV (reference sequence). The CDR3 loop reads CASSLSQQGYYGYTF. The CDR3 DNA is TGTGCCAGCAGTTTATCACAGCAGGGGTACTATGGCTACACCTTC.

Comments on this clone: The same CDR3 is also encoded by other DNA sequences in this sample. The rearrangement links TRBV6-1 to TRBJ1-4; D perhaps matches TRBD1 (5 bases). This CDR3 has 15 amino acids. V lost 0 bases and J 7 bases, leaving 12 bases between the germline ends. CDR1 is MNHNS, CDR2 SASEGT, per germline. CDR3 bases: TGTGCCAGCAGTGAAGCTCGCGGGGGAGTTGAAAAACTGTTTTTT. It specifies CASSEARGGVEKLFF.

This chain uses TRBV29-1 with TRBJ1-2; 10 nucleotides agree with TRBD1. The germline V gene encodes CDR1 SQVTM and CDR2 ANQGSEA. CDR3 size: 13 residues. Trimming cost V 6 bases and J 1 base; bases outside gene matches: 2. CDR3 region: CSVGTGVNYGYTF. Written as DNA, the CDR3 is TGCAGCGTAGGGACAGGGGTTAACTATGGCTACACCTTC.

The gene calls are TRBV30 and TRBJ1-4; weak D call: TRBD1 (5 bases). The germline gives CDR1 GTSNPN, CDR2 SVGIG (reference sequence). Trimming stripped 8 bases from V and 2 bases from J, with 15 bases between. The CDR3 sequence is 14 residues long. Here the CDR3 reads CAGAAGLTNEKLFF. In DNA form, the CDR3 reads TGTGCCGGAGCGGCGGGGCTCACTAATGAAAAACTGTTTTTT. Drawing the rest from reference TRBV30 and TRBJ1-4, the complete variable domain is SQTIHQWPATLVQPVGSPLSLECTVEGTSNPNLYWYRQAAGRGLQLLFYSVGIGQISSEVPQNLSASRPQDRQFILSSKKLLLSDSGFYLCAGAAGLTNEKLFFGSGTQLSVL.

The chain carries TRBV2 and TRBJ1-2; 9 bases agree with TRBD1. The CDR3 extends over 14 amino acids. The germline CDR1 and CDR2 sequences are SNHLY and FYNNEI. With 6 bases clipped from V and 4 bases from J, the junction kept 6 bases outside the gene matches. This CDR3 is CASSYGTGLYGYTF. The CDR3 DNA sequence: TGTGCCAGCAGCTACGGGACAGGGCTCTATGGCTACACCTTC.

This clone is a singleton in its sample. The chain combines TRBV6-1 with TRBJ2-7; TRBD1 matches 8 bases. CDR1 and CDR2 from the germline V gene are MNHNS and SASEGT. CDR3 length equals 16 residues. V lost 4 bases to trimming and J lost 6 bases; unmatched junction nucleotides: 14. The CDR3 is CASSAGSPGTGTEQYF. DNA for the CDR3: TGTGCCAGCAGTGCCGGCAGTCCCGGGACAGGTACCGAGCAGTACTTC.

This sequence joins TRBV6-4 and TRBJ1-2; the match to TRBD1 covers 8 bases. Germline loops: CDR1 MRHNA, CDR2 SNTAGT. V was pared by 6 bases and J by 7 bases, with 10 bases of the junction left unmatched. The CDR3 consists of 14 residues. The CDR3 sequence: CASRERQGTSGYTF. As DNA, the CDR3 is TGTGCCAGCAGGGAAAGACAGGGGACGTCTGGCTACACCTTC.

The chain employs TRBV4-1 and TRBJ1-2; no firm D call. Germline V gives CDR1 MGHRA, CDR2 YSYEKL. Trimming shortened V by 4 bases and J by 0 bases, and 15 bases separated the two germline ends. The CDR3 totals 16 residues. CDR3 residues: CASSPTTHRANYGYTF. The CDR3 DNA reads as TGCGCCAGCAGCCCTACGACACACAGAGCTAACTATGGCTACACCTTC.

This clone was counted only a few times. The chain links TRBV15 to TRBJ2-1; D perhaps matches TRBD1 (6 bases). CDR1 and CDR2 (germline): LNHNV, YYDKDF (reference sequence). This CDR3 contains 15 residues. Trimming shortened V by 4 bases and J by 5 bases, and 15 bases separated the two germline ends. CDR3 sequence reads: CATSISGHFNNEQFF. The CDR3 region has the DNA TGTGCCACCAGCATTTCGGGACACTTTAACAATGAGCAGTTCTTC. Looking up the rest from reference TRBV15 and TRBJ2-1 gives the full variable domain: DAMVIQNPRYQVTQFGKPVTLSCSQTLNHNVMYWYQQKSSQAPKLLFHYYDKDFNNEADTPDNFQSRRPNTSFCFLDIRSPGLGDTAMYLCATSISGHFNNEQFFGPGTRLTVL.

A single count supports this clone. The chain uses TRBV11-2 and TRBJ1-3, with D possibly being TRBD1 (6 bases). Germline V gene lookup returns CDR1 SGHAT and CDR2 FQNNGV. Trimming took off 4 bases at V and 1 base at J, with 14 bases between the two ends. The CDR3 runs to 16 residues. The CDR3 protein is CASSSVQGRSGNTIYF. The CDR3 coding sequence is TGTGCCAGCAGCTCGGTACAGGGCCGGTCTGGAAACACCATATATTTT. Based on the CDR3 plus reference TRBV11-2 and TRBJ1-3, the full variable domain is EAGVAQSPRYKIIEKRQSVAFWCNPISGHATLYWYQQILGQGPKLLIQFQNNGVVDDSQLPKDRFSAERLKGVDSTLKIQPAKLEDSAVYLCASSSVQGRSGNTIYFGEGSWLTVV.

The sample holds one count of this clone. The chain has TRBV19 and TRBJ2-2; no clear D. There are 14 residues in the CDR3. Trimming took 3 bases from V and 1 from J, leaving 6 bases between them. Germline assignment: CDR1 LNHDA and CDR2 SQIVND (reference sequence). CDR3 coding DNA: TGTGCCAGTAGTATTGTGTTGAACACCGGGGAGCTGTTTTTT. It is translated as CASSIVLNTGELFF.

CDR3 protein: CASSLMGADTQYF. The CDR3 coding sequence is TGTGCCAGCAGTTTAATGGGGGCAGATACGCAGTATTTT. The V and J genes are TRBV27 and TRBJ2-3, with D possibly called TRBD1 or TRBD2 (5 bases each). Germline V lookup: CDR1 MNHEY, CDR2 SMNVEV (reference sequence). V was cut by 2 bases and J by 4 bases, with 7 bases left in between. This CDR3 spans 13 amino acids.

V gene TRBV6-2 or TRBV6-3 combines with J gene TRBJ1-2, with D perhaps TRBD1 (5 bases). This CDR3 is built from 14 residues. Germline values: CDR1 MNHEY, CDR2 SVGEGT. The V end lost 6 bases, the J end lost 4 bases, and 15 bases lay between the germline ends. In DNA form, the CDR3 reads TGTGCCAGCAGCCAACCGGGGACGGTCTATGGCTACACCTTC. This sequence encodes CASSQPGTVYGYTF.